A selection of T cell receptor beta chains follows, all from one sample in a study of beta chain features in type 1 diabetes. Repertoires were generated with immunoSEQ multiplex PCR, while TCRdb's copy carries only in-frame clones and drops some. The data hold roughly 230,000 clones, with roughly 11% observed a single time. Sequencing input: naive CD4+ T cells from blood. These receptors all stem from a young man with type 1 diabetes. The CDR3 runs from the conserved cysteine through the conserved F or W. The D gene is left open where the match is weak. Size is stated for part of the rows, as once, few or many counts, or as a class when the clone is expanded.

-	few	TRBV4-3	TRBJ1-5	CASSQGQNQPQHF	TGCGCCAGCAGCCAGGGACAAAATCAGCCCCAGCATTTT
TRBD2	few	TRBV7-9	TRBJ2-7	CASSWGPSGAYEQYF	TGTGCCAGCAGCTGGGGACCTAGCGGGGCCTACGAGCAGTACTTC
TRBD2	-	TRBV9	TRBJ2-1	CASSVSSGGRVYNEQFF	TGTGCCAGCAGCGTATCAAGCGGGGGTCGCGTTTACAATGAGCAGTTCTTC
-	-	TRBV6-5	TRBJ2-7	CASSLGQVPYEQYF	TGTGCCAGCAGTTTAGGTCAGGTTCCCTACGAGCAGTACTTC
-	few	TRBV5-4	TRBJ1-3	CASSQDKHGNTIYF	TGCGCCAGCAGCCAAGACAAACACGGAAACACCATATATTTT
-	-	TRBV29-1	TRBJ1-4	CSAYSQREKLFF	TGCAGCGCTTATTCGCAGCGTGAAAAACTGTTTTTT
-	-	TRBV15	TRBJ2-7	CATSRGGPDPPYF	TGTGCCACCAGCAGAGGAGGGCCGGACCCCCCGTACTTC
-	few	TRBV9	TRBJ1-4	CASTVSGHTNEKLFF	TGTGCCAGCACCGTATCGGGACACACCAATGAAAAACTGTTTTTT
TRBD2	few	TRBV5-6	TRBJ2-1	CANLVGGGAHNEQFF	TGTGCCAACCTTGTTGGCGGGGGGGCCCACAATGAGCAGTTCTTC
-	few	TRBV4-3	TRBJ1-2	CASSQDRSPGKSGYTF	TGCGCCAGCAGCCAAGATCGGTCCCCAGGGAAAAGTGGCTACACCTTC
-	-	TRBV28	TRBJ2-7	CASTTGSYEQYF	TGTGCCAGTACTACAGGGTCCTACGAGCAGTACTTC
-	few	TRBV2	TRBJ1-5	CASSVQGNQPQHF	TGTGCCAGCAGTGTTCAGGGGAATCAGCCCCAGCATTTT
-	few	TRBV27	TRBJ2-7	CASSFGRDYEQYF	TGTGCCAGCAGTTTCGGTCGAGACTACGAGCAGTACTTC
-	few	TRBV7-2	TRBJ2-3	CASSLDFLPDTQYF	TGTGCCAGCAGCCTGGACTTTCTCCCAGATACGCAGTATTTT
TRBD1	few	TRBV20-1	TRBJ1-2	CSAPRTGSYTF	TGCAGTGCTCCTCGGACAGGGTCCTACACCTTC
-	-	TRBV30	TRBJ1-1	CAWSVPGLVNTEAFF	TGTGCCTGGAGCGTACCGGGACTTGTGAACACTGAAGCTTTCTTT
-	few	TRBV4-2	TRBJ2-3	CASSQGGLSTDTQYF	TGTGCCAGCAGCCAAGGAGGATTATCCACAGATACGCAGTATTTT
-	few	TRBV11-2	TRBJ2-1	CASSRAGYNEQFF	TGTGCCAGCAGCCGGGCGGGGTACAATGAGCAGTTCTTC
TRBD1	-	TRBV2	TRBJ2-7	CASRWDRNLYEQYF	TGTGCCAGCAGGTGGGACAGAAATCTCTACGAGCAGTACTTC
-	-	TRBV4-2	TRBJ1-1	CASSQDGGRVNTEAFF	TGTGCCAGCAGCCAAGATGGGGGCAGGGTAAACACTGAAGCTTTCTTT
-	-	TRBV9	TRBJ1-6	CASSSRQPNGNSPLHF	TGTGCCAGCAGCAGCCGACAGCCCAATGGCAATTCACCCCTCCACTTT
-	once	TRBV6-5	TRBJ1-1	CASSERLSGAFF	TGTGCCAGCAGTGAGCGACTCTCGGGAGCTTTCTTT
-	few	TRBV7-9	TRBJ1-1	CASSPRPTEAFF	TGTGCCAGCAGCCCGCGGCCCACTGAAGCTTTCTTT
-	-	TRBV18	TRBJ2-1	CASSPARDNEQFF	TGTGCCAGCTCACCGGCCAGGGACAATGAGCAGTTCTTC
TRBD1	-	TRBV7-8	TRBJ2-5	CASSFQGAAETQYF	TGTGCCAGCAGCTTTCAGGGGGCGGCTGAGACCCAGTACTTC
-	-	TRBV10-3	TRBJ2-7	CAISVVAGMKNEQYF	TGTGCCATCAGTGTGGTCGCAGGGATGAAGAACGAGCAGTACTTC